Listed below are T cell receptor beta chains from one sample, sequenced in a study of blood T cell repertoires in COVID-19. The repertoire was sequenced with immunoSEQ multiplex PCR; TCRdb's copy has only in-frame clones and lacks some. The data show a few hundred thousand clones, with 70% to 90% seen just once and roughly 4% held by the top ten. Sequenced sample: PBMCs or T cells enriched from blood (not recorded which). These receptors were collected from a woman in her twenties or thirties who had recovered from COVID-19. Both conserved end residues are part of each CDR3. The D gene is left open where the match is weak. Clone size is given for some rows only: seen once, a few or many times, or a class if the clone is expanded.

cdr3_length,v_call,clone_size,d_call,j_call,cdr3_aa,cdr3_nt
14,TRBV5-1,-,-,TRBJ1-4,CASSPLGPGEKLFF,TGCGCCAGCAGCCCCCTTGGTCCGGGGGAAAAACTGTTTTTT
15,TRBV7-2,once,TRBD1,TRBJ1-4,CASSAYRGLAEKLFF,TGTGCCAGCAGCGCCTACAGGGGGCTGGCTGAAAAACTGTTTTTT
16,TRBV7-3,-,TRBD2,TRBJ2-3,CASSPGGGGNSDTQYF,TGTGCCAGCAGCCCCGGGGGGGGCGGGAACTCAGATACGCAGTATTTT
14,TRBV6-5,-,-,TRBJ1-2,CASSSAGTSNGYTF,TGTGCCAGCAGTAGCGCCGGGACTTCGAATGGCTACACCTTC
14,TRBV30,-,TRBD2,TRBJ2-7,CAWSVQAGVYEQYF,TGTGCCTGGAGTGTACAAGCGGGGGTCTACGAGCAGTACTTC
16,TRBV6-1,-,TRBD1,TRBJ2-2,CASSEVRQGGTGELFF,TGTGCCAGCAGTGAAGTGAGACAGGGCGGAACCGGGGAGCTGTTTTTT
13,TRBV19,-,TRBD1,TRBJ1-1,CASRGQGNTEAFF,TGTGCCAGTAGAGGACAGGGAAATACTGAAGCTTTCTTT
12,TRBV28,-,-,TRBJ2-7,CASSPTSNEQYF,TGTGCCAGCAGCCCAACTAGTAACGAGCAGTACTTC
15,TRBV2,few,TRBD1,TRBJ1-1,CASSRIGTGNTEAFF,TGTGCCAGCAGTCGAATTGGGACAGGGAACACTGAAGCTTTCTTT
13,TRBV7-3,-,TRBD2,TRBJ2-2,CASRSGTGGELFF,TGTGCCAGCAGGAGCGGGACCGGCGGGGAGCTGTTTTTT
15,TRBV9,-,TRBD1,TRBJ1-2,CASSGADRGYYGYTF,TGTGCCAGCAGCGGGGCGGACAGGGGGTACTATGGCTACACCTTC